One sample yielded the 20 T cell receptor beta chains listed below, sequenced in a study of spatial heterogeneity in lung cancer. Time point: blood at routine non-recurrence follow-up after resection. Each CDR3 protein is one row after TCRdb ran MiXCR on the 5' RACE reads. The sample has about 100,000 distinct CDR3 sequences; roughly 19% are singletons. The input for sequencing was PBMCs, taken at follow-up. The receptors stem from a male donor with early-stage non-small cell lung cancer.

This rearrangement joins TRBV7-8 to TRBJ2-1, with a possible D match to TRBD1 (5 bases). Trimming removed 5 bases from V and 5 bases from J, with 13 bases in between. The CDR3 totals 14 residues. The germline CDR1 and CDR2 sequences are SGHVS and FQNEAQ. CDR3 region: CASSHRSRDNEQFF. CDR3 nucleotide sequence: TGTGCCAGCAGCCACCGGAGCAGGGACAATGAGCAGTTCTTC.

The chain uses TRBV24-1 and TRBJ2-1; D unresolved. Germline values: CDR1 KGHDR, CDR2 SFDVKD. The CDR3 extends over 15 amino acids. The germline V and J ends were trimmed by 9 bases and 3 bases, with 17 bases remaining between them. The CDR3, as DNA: TGTGCCACCTCCCCCCCCGGGCTAAACTACAATGAGCAGTTCTTC. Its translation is CATSPPGLNYNEQFF.

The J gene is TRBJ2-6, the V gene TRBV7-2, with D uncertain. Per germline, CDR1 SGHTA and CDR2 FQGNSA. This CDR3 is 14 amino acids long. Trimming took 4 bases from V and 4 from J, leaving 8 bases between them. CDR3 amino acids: CASSSNGGANVLTF. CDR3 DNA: TGTGCCAGCAGCTCCAACGGAGGGGCCAACGTCCTGACTTTC. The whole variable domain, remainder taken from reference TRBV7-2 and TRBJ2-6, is GAGVSQSPSNKVTEKGKDVELRCDPISGHTALYWYRQSLGQGLEFLIYFQGNSAPDKSGLPSDRFSAERTGGSVSTLTIQRTQQEDSAVYLCASSSNGGANVLTFGAGSRLTVL.

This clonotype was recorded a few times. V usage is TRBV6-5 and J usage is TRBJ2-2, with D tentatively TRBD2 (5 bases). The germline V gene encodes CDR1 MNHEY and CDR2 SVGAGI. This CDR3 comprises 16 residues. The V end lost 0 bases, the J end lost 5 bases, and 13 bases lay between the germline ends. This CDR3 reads CASSYSFGVGTGELFF. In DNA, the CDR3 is TGTGCCAGCAGTTACTCTTTCGGGGTGGGGACCGGGGAGCTGTTTTTT.

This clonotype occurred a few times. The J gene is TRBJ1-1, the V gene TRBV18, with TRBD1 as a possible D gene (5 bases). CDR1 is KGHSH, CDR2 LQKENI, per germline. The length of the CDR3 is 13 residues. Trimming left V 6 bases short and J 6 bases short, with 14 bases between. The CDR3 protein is CASSQTGTSEAFF. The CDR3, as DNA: TGTGCCAGCTCCCAAACTGGGACTTCTGAAGCTTTCTTT.

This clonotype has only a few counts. The CDR3 loop reads CASRAGANYGYTF. CDR3 DNA: TGTGCCAGCAGGGCCGGGGCTAACTATGGCTACACCTTC. This chain uses TRBV2 with TRBJ1-2; unclear D gene. The CDR3 has 13 amino acids. The V gene's germline CDR1 is SNHLY and CDR2 FYNNEI. Trimming shortened V by 6 bases and J by 0 bases, and 8 bases separated the two germline ends.

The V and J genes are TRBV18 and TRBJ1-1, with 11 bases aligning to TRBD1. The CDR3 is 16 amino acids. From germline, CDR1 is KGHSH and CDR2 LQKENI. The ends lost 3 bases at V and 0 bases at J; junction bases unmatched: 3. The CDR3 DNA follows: TGTGCCAGCTCACCCGGACAGGGGGCCCTGAACACTGAAGCTTTCTTT. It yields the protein CASSPGQGALNTEAFF.

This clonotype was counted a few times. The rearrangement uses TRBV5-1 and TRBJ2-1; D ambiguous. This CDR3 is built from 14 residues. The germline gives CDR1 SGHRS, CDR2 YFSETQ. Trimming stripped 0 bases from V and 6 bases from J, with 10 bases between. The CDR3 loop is CASSLDPSFNEQFF. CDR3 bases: TGCGCCAGCAGCTTGGATCCTAGTTTCAATGAGCAGTTCTTC.

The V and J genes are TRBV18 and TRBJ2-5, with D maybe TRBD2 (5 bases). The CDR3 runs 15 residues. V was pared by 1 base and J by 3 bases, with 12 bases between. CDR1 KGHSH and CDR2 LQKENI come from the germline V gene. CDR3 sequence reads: CASSPQTGSKETQYF. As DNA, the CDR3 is TGTGCCAGCTCACCACAGACGGGATCGAAAGAGACCCAGTACTTC. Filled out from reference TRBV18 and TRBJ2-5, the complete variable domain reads NAGVMQNPRHLVRRRGQEARLRCSPMKGHSHVYWYRQLPEEGLKFMVYLQKENIIDESGMPKERFSAEFPKEGPSILRIQQVVRGDSAAYFCASSPQTGSKETQYFGPGTRLLVL.

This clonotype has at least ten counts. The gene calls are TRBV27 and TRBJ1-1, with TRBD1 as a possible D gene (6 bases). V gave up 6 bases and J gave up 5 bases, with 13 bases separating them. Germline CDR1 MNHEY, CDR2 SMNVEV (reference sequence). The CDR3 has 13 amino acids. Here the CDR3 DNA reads TGTGCCAGCAGCCTGGACAGAAGGACTGAAGCTTTCTTT. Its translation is CASSLDRRTEAFF.

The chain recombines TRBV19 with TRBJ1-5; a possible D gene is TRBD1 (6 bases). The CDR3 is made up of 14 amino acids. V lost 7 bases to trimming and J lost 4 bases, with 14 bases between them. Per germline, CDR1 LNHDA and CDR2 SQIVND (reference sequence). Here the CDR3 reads CASKTGQLNQPQHF. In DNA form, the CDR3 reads TGTGCCAGTAAGACAGGTCAGTTAAATCAGCCCCAGCATTTT.

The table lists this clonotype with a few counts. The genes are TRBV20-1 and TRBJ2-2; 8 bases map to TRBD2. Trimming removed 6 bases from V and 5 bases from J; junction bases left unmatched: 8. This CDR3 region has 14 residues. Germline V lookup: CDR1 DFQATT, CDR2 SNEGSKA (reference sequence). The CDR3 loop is CSATRGGPTGELFF. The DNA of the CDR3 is TGCAGTGCGACTCGCGGGGGGCCAACCGGGGAGCTGTTTTTT.

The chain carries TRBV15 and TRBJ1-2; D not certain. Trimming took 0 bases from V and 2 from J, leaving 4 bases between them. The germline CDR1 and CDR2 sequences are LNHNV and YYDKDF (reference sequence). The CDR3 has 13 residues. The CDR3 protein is CATSRDWNYGYTF. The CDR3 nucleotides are TGTGCCACCAGCAGAGACTGGAACTATGGCTACACCTTC.

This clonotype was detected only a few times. CDR3 sequence: CSATQTNYGYTF. The CDR3 nucleotides are TGCAGTGCAACCCAGACTAACTATGGCTACACCTTC. V usage is TRBV20-1 and J usage is TRBJ1-2; D not certain. V lost 6 bases and J lost 0, with 8 bases in between. Germline values: CDR1 DFQATT, CDR2 SNEGSKA (reference sequence). This CDR3 has 12 residues.

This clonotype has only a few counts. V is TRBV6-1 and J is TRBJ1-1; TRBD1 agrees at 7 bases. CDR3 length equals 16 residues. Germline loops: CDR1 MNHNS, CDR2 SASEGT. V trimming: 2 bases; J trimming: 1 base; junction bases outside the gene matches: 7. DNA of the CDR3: TGTGCCAGCAGTGAACTCATATACAGGGGGAACACTGAAGCTTTCTTT. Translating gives CASSELIYRGNTEAFF.

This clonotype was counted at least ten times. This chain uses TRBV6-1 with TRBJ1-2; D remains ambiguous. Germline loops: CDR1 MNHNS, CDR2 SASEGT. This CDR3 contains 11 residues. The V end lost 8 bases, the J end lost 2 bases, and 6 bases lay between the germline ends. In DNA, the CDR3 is TGTGCCAGCTCAACAAACTATGGCTACACCTTC. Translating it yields CASSTNYGYTF.

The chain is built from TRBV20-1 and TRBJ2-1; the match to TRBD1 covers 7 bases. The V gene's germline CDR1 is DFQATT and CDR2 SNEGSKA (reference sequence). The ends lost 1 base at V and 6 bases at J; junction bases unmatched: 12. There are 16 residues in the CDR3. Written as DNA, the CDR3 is TGCAGTGCTAGAGGAGGGGGCGAGGTTAAAGGCAATGAGCAGTTCTTC. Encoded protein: CSARGGGEVKGNEQFF.

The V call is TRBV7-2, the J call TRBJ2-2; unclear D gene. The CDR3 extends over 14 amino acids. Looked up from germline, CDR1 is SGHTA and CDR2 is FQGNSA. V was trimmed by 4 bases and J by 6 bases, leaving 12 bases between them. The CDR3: CASSWGGSPGELFF. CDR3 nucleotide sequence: TGTGCCAGCAGCTGGGGTGGGTCTCCCGGGGAGCTGTTTTTT.

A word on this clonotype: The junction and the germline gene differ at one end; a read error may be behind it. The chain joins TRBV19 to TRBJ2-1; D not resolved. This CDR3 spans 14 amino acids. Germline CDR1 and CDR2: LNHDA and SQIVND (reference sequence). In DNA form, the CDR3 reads TGTGACAGTAGTATAGGGCTAGGGCCCAATGAGCAGTTCTTC. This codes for CDSSIGLGPNEQFF.

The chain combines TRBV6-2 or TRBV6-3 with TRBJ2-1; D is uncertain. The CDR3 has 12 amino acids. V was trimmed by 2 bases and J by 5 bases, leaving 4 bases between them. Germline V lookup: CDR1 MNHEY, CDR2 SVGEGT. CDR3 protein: CASSYRDNEQFF. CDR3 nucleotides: TGTGCCAGCAGTTACAGGGACAATGAGCAGTTCTTC.